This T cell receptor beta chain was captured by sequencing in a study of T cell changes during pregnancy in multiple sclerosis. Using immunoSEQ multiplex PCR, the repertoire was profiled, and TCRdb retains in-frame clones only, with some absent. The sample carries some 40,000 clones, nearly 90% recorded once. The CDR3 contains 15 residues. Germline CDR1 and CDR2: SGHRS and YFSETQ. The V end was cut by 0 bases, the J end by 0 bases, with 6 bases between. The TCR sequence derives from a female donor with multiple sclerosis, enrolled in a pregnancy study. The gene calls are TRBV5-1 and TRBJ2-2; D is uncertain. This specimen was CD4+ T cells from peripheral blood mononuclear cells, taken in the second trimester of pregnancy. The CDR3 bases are TGCGCCAGCAGCTTGGTTTCCGCGAACACCGGGGAGCTGTTTTTT. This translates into CASSLVSANTGELFF. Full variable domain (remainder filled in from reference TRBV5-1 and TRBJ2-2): KAGVTQTPRYLIKTRGQQVTLSCSPISGHRSVSWYQQTPGQGLQFLFEYFSETQRNKGNFPGRFSGRQFSNSRSEMNVSTLELGDSALYLCASSLVSANTGELFFGEGSRLTVL.